The subject of this entry is one T cell receptor (beta chain). Its antigen remains unidentified. Other DNA sequences within the sample encode an identical CDR3. V dropped 2 bases and J dropped 3 bases, with 6 bases sitting between them. The length of the CDR3 is 13 residues. Germline V gene sequence: CDR1 SEHNR, CDR2 FQNEAQ (reference sequence). Data came from immunoSEQ multiplex PCR; TCRdb stores just in-frame clones and leaves some out. This table holds roughly 330,000 clones, about 64% found once. This record comes from a study of cytotoxic CD8 clonotypes in ibrutinib-treated CLL. Study findings and constraints: The study found clonality rose at ibrutinib response, then fell toward baseline at progression.

The TCR was taken from a human donor with chronic lymphocytic leukemia. The chain uses TRBV7-9 and TRBJ2-3; D is unclear. The sequencing here drew on PBMCs, taken after 36 months of ibrutinib treatment. DNA of the CDR3: TGTGCCAGCAGCTTATCCGGGACAGATACGCAGTATTTT. Amino acids: CASSLSGTDTQYF.